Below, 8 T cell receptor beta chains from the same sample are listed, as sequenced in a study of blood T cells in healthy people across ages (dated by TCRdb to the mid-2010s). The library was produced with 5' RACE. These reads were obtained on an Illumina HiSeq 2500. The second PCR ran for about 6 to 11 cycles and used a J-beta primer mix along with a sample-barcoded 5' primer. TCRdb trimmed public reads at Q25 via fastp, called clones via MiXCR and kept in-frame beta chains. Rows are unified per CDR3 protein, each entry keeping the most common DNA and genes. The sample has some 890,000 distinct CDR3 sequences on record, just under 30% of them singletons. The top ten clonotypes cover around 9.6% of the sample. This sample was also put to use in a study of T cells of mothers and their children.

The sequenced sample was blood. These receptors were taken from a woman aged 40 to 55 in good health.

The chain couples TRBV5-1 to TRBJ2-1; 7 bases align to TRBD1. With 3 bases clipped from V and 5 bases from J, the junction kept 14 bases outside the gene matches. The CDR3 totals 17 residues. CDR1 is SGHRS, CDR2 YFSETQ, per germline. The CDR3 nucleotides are TGCGCCAGCAGCTCCCTCCTGACAGGGCCCTACAACAATGAGCAGTTCTTC. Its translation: CASSSLLTGPYNNEQFF. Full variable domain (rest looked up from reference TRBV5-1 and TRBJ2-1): KAGVTQTPRYLIKTRGQQVTLSCSPISGHRSVSWYQQTPGQGLQFLFEYFSETQRNKGNFPGRFSGRQFSNSRSEMNVSTLELGDSALYLCASSSLLTGPYNNEQFFGPGTRLTVL.

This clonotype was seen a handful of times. DNA for the CDR3: TGTGCCAGCAGCTTCAAGGGACTAGCGGGCGATGAGCAGTTCTTC. It is translated as CASSFKGLAGDEQFF. The V and J genes are TRBV11-2 and TRBJ2-1, with 12 bases identical to TRBD2. The V and J ends lost 3 bases and 8 bases, in that order; junction bases with no gene match: 5. The CDR3 is made up of 15 amino acids. CDR1 and CDR2 (germline): SGHAT, FQNNGV.

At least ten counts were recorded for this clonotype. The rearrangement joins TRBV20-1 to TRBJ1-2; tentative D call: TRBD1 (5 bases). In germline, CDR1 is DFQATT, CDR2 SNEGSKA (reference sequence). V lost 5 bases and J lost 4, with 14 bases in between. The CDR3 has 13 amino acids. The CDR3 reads CSADRDGLYGYTF. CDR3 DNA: TGCAGTGCTGACCGGGACGGACTCTATGGCTACACCTTC.

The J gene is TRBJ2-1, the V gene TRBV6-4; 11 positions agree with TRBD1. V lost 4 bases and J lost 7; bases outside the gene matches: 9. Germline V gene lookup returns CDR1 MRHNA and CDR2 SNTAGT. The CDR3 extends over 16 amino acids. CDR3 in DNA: TGTGCCAGCAGTGCTTTGGGGACAGGGGGATGGAATGAGCAGTTCTTC. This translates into CASSALGTGGWNEQFF.

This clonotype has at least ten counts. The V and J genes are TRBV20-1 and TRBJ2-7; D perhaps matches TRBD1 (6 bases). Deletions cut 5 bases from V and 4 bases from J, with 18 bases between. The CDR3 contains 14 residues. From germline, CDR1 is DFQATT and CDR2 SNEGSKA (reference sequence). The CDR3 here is CSAQRTVSGYEQYF. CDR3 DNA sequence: TGCAGTGCTCAGAGGACAGTCAGTGGGTACGAGCAGTACTTC.

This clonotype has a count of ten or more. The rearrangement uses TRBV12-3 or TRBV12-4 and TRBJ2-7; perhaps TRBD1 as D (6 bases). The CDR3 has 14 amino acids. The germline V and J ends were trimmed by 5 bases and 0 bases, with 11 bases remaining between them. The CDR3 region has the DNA TGTGCCAGCAGTCCGGGACACATCTCCTACGAGCAGTACTTC. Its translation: CASSPGHISYEQYF.

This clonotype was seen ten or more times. CDR3 nucleotides: TGTGCCAGCAGCCCCCCGTTCCGGGCTTCGGGGGCCAACGTCCTGACTTTC. Amino acids: CASSPPFRASGANVLTF. V is TRBV7-9 and J is TRBJ2-6; D is uncertain. CDR3 size: 17 residues. Trimming took off 5 bases at V and 4 bases at J, with 18 bases between the two ends. Germline CDR1 reads SEHNR; CDR2 reads FQNEAQ (reference sequence).

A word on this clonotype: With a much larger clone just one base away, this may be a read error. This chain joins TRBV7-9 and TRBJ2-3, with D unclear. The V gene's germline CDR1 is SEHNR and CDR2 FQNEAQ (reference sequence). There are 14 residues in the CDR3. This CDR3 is CAGSPQVSTDTQYF. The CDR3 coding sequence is TGTGCCGGCAGCCCCCAGGTGTCCACAGATACGCAGTATTTT.